This T cell receptor beta chain derives from a study of blood T cell repertoires in COVID-19. The wider study: Italy, Spain and the United States were the sources of the convalescent and acute COVID-19 samples. Sources were T cells, B-cell-depleted T cells, or PBMCs; the material itself was cDNA or gDNA.

How the authors handled the data: For nucleated cells, counts were estimated from reference gene primer amplification. The protocol was immunoSEQ multiplex PCR, while the TCRdb copy is restricted to in-frame clones and leaves out a portion. The DNA was the basis for D and trimming; V, J and clone size are from that table. The sample yields under 250,000 clones, roughly 85% seen once. Germline CDR1 is MNHNY and CDR2 is SVGAGI (reference sequence). V lost 6 bases and J 4 bases, leaving 4 bases between the germline ends. The CDR3 has 12 amino acids. This TCR derives from a woman between 40 and 50 years old with active or convalescent COVID-19. What was sequenced was peripheral blood. V is TRBV6-6 and J is TRBJ1-6; D remains ambiguous. As DNA, the CDR3 is TGTGCCAGCAGGAGGTATAATTCACCCCTCCACTTT. It is translated as CASRRYNSPLHF.